This TCR beta chain was found in a study of blood T cell repertoires in COVID-19. TCRdb's copy holds only in-frame clones and misses some; the assay was immunoSEQ multiplex PCR. The sample yields 120,000 to 150,000 clones, roughly 80% seen once. Trimming took 8 bases from V and 8 from J; bases not matched to a gene: 14. The CDR3 length is 14 residues. CDR1 is SQVTM and CDR2 is ANQGSEA in the germline V gene. Sequencing was performed on peripheral blood. The TCR sequence derives from a human donor in a cohort sampled during active COVID-19. V is TRBV29-1 and J is TRBJ2-1; 8 bases fit TRBD1. CDR3 amino acids: CSSTRQGRGDEQFF. CDR3 nucleotides: TGCAGCTCTACCCGACAGGGGAGAGGCGATGAGCAGTTCTTC.